What follows are 10 T cell receptor beta chains derived from one specimen sequenced in a study of identical twins. TCRdb fed the 5' RACE reads into MiXCR, producing one record per CDR3 protein. This sample has roughly 770,000 distinct CDR3 sequences, with about 18% found just once. The same sample was also used in a study of T cells expressing NK-cell markers.

Input material: PBMCs. The origin of the receptors is a woman between 18 and 29 years old in good health.

This clonotype was observed a handful of times. The chain links TRBV12-3 or TRBV12-4 to TRBJ2-7, with D perhaps TRBD2 (5 bases). The CDR3 totals 15 residues. V was shortened by 5 bases and J by 3 bases, with 17 bases between the two germline ends. CDR3 protein: CASSARWGVNYEQYF. DNA of the CDR3: TGTGCCAGCAGTGCGAGGTGGGGAGTAAACTACGAGCAGTACTTC.

V gene TRBV7-2 combines with J gene TRBJ2-3; no reliable D call. The V end was cut by 6 bases, the J end by 0 bases, with 7 bases between. Germline loops: CDR1 SGHTA, CDR2 FQGNSA. This CDR3 has 13 residues. The CDR3 reads CASSPESTDTQYF. The DNA of the CDR3 is TGTGCCAGCAGTCCGGAGAGCACAGATACGCAGTATTTT.

This clonotype was seen a few times. The CDR3 region has the DNA TGCAGTGCTAGAGTAGAGTTGAACACTGAAGCTTTCTTT. Translated, it gives CSARVELNTEAFF. This chain uses TRBV20-1 with TRBJ1-1; D call uncertain. CDR1 and CDR2 (germline): DFQATT, SNEGSKA (reference sequence). This CDR3 comprises 13 residues. The germline V and J ends were trimmed by 1 base and 0 bases, with 6 bases remaining between them.

This clonotype was seen ten or more times. The gene calls are TRBV7-8 and TRBJ2-1; TRBD2 matches 14 bases. V was clipped by 1 base and J by 4 bases; unmatched bases: 3. This CDR3 has 17 amino acids. Germline V gene lookup returns CDR1 SGHVS and CDR2 FQNEAQ. CDR3 protein: CASSLGRTSGGYNEQFF. The CDR3, as DNA: TGTGCCAGCAGCTTAGGCCGGACTAGCGGGGGGTACAATGAGCAGTTCTTC.

This clonotype occurred a few times. This rearrangement joins TRBV7-2 to TRBJ2-5; 10 bases fit TRBD2. Germline CDR1 is SGHTA and CDR2 is FQGNSA. This CDR3 has 17 amino acids. The ends lost 3 bases at V and 1 base at J; junction bases unmatched: 8. The CDR3 coding sequence is TGTGCCAGCAGCTTCGCCTTAGCGGGGGGAATCCAAGAGACCCAGTACTTC. Encoded protein: CASSFALAGGIQETQYF.

This clonotype was detected only a few times. V gene TRBV11-2 combines with J gene TRBJ2-1, with 12 bases lining up with TRBD2. The CDR3 covers 17 residues. With 1 base clipped from V and 7 bases from J, the junction kept 8 bases outside the gene matches. Germline-derived CDR1 and CDR2 are SGHAT and FQNNGV. The CDR3 spells CASSLVRLAGGRNEQFF. CDR3 DNA sequence: TGTGCCAGCAGCTTAGTTAGGCTAGCGGGGGGGCGAAATGAGCAGTTCTTC.

The chain uses TRBV5-1 and TRBJ1-5; D perhaps matches TRBD1 (6 bases). CDR1 and CDR2 from the germline V gene are SGHRS and YFSETQ. V was cut by 3 bases and J by 3 bases, with 13 bases left in between. This CDR3 has 15 amino acids. The CDR3 sequence is CASSSQGGTNQPQHF. The CDR3 DNA is TGCGCCAGCAGCTCGCAAGGGGGGACCAATCAGCCCCAGCATTTT.

This clonotype was counted only a few times. This chain joins TRBV25-1 and TRBJ2-1, with TRBD2 identical over 9 bases. V trimming: 1 base; J trimming: 4 bases; junction bases outside the gene matches: 8. The CDR3 consists of 17 residues. The V gene's germline CDR1 is MGHDK and CDR2 SYGVNS. CDR3 nucleotides: TGTGCCAGCAGTGAATTAGGAAGCGGGGGGAATTACAATGAGCAGTTCTTC. Its translation is CASSELGSGGNYNEQFF.

The rearrangement links TRBV6-2 or TRBV6-3 to TRBJ2-3, with D hard to call. Trimming pared 0 bases from V and 2 bases from J, leaving 12 bases between. This CDR3 region has 16 residues. Germline V gene lookup returns CDR1 MNHEY and CDR2 SVGEGT. CDR3 in amino acids: CASSYSRRIHTDTQYF. CDR3 in DNA: TGTGCCAGCAGTTACTCGAGGCGGATACACACAGATACGCAGTATTTT.

This chain uses TRBV4-3 with TRBJ2-2; D is perhaps TRBD1 (5 bases). This CDR3 spans 15 amino acids. Trimming took off 0 bases at V and 1 base at J, with 6 bases between the two ends. CDR1 LGHNA and CDR2 YSLEER come from the germline V gene. The CDR3 sequence: CASSQDQGNTGELFF. In DNA, the CDR3 is TGCGCCAGCAGCCAAGATCAGGGGAACACCGGGGAGCTGTTTTTT.